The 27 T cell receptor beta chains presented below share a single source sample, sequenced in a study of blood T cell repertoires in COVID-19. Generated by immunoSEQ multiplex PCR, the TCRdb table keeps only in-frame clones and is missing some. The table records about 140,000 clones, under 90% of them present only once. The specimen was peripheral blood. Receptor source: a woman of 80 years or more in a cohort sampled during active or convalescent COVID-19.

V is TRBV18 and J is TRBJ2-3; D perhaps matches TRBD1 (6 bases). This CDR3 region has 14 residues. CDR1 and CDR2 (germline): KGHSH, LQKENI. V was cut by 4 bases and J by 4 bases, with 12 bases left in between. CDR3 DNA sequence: TGTGCCAGCTCACTACAGGGTGTGGCAGATACGCAGTATTTT. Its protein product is CASSLQGVADTQYF.

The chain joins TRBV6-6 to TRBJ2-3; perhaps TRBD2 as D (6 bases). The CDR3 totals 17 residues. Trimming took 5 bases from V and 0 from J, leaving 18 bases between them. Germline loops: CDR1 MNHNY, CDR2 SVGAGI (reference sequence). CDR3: CASSRPLAVRSTDTQYF. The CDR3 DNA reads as TGTGCCAGCAGTCGGCCACTAGCCGTAAGAAGCACAGATACGCAGTATTTT.

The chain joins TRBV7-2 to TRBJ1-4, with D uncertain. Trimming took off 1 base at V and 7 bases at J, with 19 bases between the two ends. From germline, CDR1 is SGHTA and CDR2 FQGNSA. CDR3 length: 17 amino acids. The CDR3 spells CASSLGPGFGATEKLFF. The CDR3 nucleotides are TGTGCCAGCAGCTTAGGGCCCGGGTTTGGAGCTACTGAAAAACTGTTTTTT.

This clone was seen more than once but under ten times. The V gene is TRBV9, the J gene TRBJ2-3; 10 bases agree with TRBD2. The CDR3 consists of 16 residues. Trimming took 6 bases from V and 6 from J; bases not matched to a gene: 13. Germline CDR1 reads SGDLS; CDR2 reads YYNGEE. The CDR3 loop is CASKVGSGGPGDTQYF. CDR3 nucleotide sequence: TGTGCCAGCAAAGTGGGTAGCGGGGGGCCGGGCGATACGCAGTATTTT.

CDR3 sequence reads: CASSKGRGSNEKLFF. CDR3 bases: TGTGCCAGCAGCAAAGGACGGGGAAGTAATGAAAAACTGTTTTTT. The chain uses TRBV2 and TRBJ1-4; D gene unclear. The CDR3 is 15 residues long. V dropped 6 bases and J dropped 4 bases, with 15 bases sitting between them. Germline V lookup: CDR1 SNHLY, CDR2 FYNNEI.

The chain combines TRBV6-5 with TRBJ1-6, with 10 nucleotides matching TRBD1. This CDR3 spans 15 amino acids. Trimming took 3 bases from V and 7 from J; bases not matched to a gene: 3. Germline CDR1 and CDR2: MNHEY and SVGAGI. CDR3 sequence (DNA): TGTGCCAGCAGTTATGACAGGGGGCGGAATTCACCCCTCCACTTT. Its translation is CASSYDRGRNSPLHF.

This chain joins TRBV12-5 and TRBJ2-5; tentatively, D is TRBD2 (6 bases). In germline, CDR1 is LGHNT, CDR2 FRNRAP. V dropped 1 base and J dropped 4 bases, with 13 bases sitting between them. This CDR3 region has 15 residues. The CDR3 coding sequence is TGTGCTAGTGGTTTGGGTGCCTCCGGGGGAGAGACCCAGTACTTC. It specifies CASGLGASGGETQYF.

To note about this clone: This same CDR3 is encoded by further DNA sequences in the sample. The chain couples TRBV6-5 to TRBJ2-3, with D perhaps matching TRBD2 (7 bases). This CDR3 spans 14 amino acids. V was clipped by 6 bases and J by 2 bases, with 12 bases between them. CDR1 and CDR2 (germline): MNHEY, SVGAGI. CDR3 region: CASRAGAYTDTQYF. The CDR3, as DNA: TGTGCCAGCAGGGCGGGGGCTTACACAGATACGCAGTATTTT.

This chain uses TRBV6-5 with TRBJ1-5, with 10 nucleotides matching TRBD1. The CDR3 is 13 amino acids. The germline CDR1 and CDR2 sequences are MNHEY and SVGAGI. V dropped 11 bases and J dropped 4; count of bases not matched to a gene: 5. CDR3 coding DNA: TGTGCCTCAATGGGACAGGGGAATCAGCCCCAGCATTTT. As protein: CASMGQGNQPQHF.

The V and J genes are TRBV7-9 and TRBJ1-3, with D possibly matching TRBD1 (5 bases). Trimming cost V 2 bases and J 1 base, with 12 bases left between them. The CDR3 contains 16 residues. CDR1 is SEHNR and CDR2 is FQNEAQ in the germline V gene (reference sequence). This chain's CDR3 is CASSLSSQGSGNTIYF. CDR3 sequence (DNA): TGTGCCAGCAGCTTATCCTCCCAGGGATCTGGAAACACCATATATTTT. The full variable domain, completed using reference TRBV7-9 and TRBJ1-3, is DTGVSQNPRHKITKRGQNVTFRCDPISEHNRLYWYRQTLGQGPEFLTYFQNEAQLEKSRLLSDRFSAERPKGSFSTLEIQRTEQGDSAMYLCASSLSSQGSGNTIYFGEGSWLTVV.

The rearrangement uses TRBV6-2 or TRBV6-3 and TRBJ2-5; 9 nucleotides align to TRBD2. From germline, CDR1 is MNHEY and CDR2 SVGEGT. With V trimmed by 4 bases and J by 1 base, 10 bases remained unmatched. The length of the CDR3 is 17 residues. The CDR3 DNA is TGTGCCAGCAGTTTTGGGGCGCTAGCGGGGCCCCAAGAGACCCAGTACTTC. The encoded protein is CASSFGALAGPQETQYF.

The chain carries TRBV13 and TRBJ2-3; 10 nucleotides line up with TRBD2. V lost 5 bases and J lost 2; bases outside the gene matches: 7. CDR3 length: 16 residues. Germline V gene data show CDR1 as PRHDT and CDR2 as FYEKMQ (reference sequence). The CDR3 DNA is TGTGCCAGCAGCAGAAAAGGACTAGCGGTCACAGATACGCAGTATTTT. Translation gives CASSRKGLAVTDTQYF.

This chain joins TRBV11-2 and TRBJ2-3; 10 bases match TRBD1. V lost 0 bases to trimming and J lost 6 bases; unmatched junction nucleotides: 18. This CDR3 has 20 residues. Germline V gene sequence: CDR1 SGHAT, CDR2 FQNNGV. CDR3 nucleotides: TGTGCCAGCAGCTTAGATCAGAGGGACCTGTGGGACAGGGGCTTCGATACGCAGTATTTT. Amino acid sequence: CASSLDQRDLWDRGFDTQYF.

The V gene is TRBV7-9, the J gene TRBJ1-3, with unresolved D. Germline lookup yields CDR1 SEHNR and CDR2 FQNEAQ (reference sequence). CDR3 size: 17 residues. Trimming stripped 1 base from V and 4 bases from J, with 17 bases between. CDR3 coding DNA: TGTGCCAGCAGCTTAGGGTTCGGAGGACGGTTAGGAAACACCATATATTTT. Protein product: CASSLGFGGRLGNTIYF.

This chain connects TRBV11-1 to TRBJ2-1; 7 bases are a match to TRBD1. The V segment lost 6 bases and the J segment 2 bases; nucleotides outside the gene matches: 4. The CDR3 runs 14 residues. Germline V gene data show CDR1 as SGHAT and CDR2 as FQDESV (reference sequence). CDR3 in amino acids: CASRGDRAYNEQFF. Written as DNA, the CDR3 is TGTGCCAGCAGAGGCGACAGGGCCTACAATGAGCAGTTCTTC.

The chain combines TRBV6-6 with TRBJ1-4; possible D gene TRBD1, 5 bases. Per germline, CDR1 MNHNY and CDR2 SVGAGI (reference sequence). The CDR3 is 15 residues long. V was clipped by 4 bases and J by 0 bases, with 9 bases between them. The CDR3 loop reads CASSSDTTTNEKLFF. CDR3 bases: TGTGCCAGCAGTTCGGACACCACAACTAATGAAAAACTGTTTTTT.

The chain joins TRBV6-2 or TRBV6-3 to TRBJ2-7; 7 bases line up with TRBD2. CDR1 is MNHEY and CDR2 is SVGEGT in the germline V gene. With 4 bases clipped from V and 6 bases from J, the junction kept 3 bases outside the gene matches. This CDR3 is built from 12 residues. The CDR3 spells CASSWGGTEQYV. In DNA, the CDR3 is TGTGCCAGCAGTTGGGGGGGTACCGAGCAGTACGTC.

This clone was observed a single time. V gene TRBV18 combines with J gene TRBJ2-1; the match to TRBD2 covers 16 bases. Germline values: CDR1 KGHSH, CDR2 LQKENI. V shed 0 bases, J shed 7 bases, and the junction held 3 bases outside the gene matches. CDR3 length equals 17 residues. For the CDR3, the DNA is TGTGCCAGCTCACCACCGGGACTAGCGGGGGGGCTGAATGAGCAGTTCTTC. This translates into CASSPPGLAGGLNEQFF. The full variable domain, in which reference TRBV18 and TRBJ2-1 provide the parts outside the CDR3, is NAGVMQNPRHLVRRRGQEARLRCSPMKGHSHVYWYRQLPEEGLKFMVYLQKENIIDESGMPKERFSAEFPKEGPSILRIQQVVRGDSAAYFCASSPPGLAGGLNEQFFGPGTRLTVL.

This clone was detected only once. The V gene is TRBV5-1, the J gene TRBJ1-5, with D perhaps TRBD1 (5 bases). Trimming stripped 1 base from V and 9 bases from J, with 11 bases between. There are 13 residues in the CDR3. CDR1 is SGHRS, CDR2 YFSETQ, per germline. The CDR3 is CASSLSDRGPQHF. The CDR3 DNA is TGCGCCAGCAGCTTGTCTGATAGGGGGCCCCAGCATTTT.

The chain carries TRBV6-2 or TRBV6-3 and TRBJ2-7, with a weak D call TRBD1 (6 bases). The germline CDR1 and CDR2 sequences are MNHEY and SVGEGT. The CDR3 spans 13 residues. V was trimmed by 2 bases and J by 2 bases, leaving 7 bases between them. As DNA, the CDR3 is TGTGCCAGCAGTTACGGACAGACCTACGAGCAGTACGTC. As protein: CASSYGQTYEQYV.

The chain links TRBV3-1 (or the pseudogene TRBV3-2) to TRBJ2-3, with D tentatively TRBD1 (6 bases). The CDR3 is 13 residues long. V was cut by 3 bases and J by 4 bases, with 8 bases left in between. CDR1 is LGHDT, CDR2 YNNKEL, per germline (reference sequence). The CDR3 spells CASSQGAPDTQYF. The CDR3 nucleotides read TGTGCCAGCAGCCAGGGGGCCCCAGATACGCAGTATTTT.

The CDR3 sequence is CSAPRGWEQYV. CDR3 in DNA: TGCAGTGCTCCCAGGGGTTGGGAGCAGTACGTC. The chain uses TRBV20-1 and TRBJ2-7; weak D call: TRBD1 (6 bases). The CDR3 covers 11 residues. Trimming shortened V by 5 bases and J by 7 bases, and 12 bases separated the two germline ends. Germline values: CDR1 DFQATT, CDR2 SNEGSKA (reference sequence).

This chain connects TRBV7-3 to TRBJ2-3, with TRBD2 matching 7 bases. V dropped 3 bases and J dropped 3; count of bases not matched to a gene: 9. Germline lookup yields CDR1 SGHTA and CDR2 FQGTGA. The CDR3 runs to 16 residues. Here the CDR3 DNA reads TGTGCCAGCAGCTTGGGCCACGCGGGGGAAACAGATACGCAGTATTTT. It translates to CASSLGHAGETDTQYF.

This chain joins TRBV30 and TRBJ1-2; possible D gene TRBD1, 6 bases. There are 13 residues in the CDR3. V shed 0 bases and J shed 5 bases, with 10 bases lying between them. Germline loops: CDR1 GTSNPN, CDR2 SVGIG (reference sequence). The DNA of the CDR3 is TGTGCCTGGAGTGTACGGGGGGCGTATGGCTACACCTTC. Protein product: CAWSVRGAYGYTF.

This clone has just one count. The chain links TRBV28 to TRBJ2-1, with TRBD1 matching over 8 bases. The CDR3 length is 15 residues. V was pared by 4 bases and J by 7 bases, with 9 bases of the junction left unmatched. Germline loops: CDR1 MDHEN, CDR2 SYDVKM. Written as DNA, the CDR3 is TGTGCCAGCAGTTCCCCCAGGGGGCGCTGGAATGAGCAGTTCTTC. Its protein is CASSSPRGRWNEQFF.

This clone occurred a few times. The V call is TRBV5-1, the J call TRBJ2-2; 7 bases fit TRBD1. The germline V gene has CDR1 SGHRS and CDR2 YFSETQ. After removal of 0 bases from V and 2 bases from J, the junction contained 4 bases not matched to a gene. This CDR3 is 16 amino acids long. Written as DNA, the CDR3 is TGCGCCAGCAGCTTGGTGTCAGGGGGTAACACCGGGGAGCTGTTTTTT. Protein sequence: CASSLVSGGNTGELFF.

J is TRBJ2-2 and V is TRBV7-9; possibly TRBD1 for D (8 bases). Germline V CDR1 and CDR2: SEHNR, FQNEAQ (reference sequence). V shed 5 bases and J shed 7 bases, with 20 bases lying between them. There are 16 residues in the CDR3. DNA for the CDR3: TGTGCCAGCAGCATCCGACAGGGGAGGGTGGTCGGGGAGCTGTTTTTT. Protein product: CASSIRQGRVVGELFF.